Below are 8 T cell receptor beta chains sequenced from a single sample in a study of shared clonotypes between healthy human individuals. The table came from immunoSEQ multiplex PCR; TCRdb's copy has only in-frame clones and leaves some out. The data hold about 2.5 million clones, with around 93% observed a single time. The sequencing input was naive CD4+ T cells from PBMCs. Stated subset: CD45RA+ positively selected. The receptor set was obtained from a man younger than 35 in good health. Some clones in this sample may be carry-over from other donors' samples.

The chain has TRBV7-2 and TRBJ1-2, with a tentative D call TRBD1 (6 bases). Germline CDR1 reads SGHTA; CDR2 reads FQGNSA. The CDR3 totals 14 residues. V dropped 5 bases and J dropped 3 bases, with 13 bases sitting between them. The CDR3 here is CASSSDRLDYGYTF. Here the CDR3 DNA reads TGTGCCAGCAGCAGTGACAGGCTAGACTATGGCTACACCTTC.

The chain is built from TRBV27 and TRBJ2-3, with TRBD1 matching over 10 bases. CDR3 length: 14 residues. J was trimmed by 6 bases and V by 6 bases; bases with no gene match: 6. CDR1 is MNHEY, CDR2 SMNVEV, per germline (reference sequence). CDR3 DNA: TGTGCCAGCAGCCTTCCGGGACAGGGGGATACGCAGTATTTT. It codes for CASSLPGQGDTQYF.

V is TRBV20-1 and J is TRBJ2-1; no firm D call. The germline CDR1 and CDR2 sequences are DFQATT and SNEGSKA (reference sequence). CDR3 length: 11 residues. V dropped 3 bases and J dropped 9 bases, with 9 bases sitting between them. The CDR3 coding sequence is TGCAGTGCTAGGGAGCCGGGTGAGCAGTTCTTC. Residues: CSAREPGEQFF.

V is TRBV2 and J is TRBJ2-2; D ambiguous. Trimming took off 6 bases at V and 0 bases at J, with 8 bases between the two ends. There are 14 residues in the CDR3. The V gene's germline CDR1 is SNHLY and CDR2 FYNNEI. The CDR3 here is CASRPPPNTGELFF. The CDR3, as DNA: TGTGCCAGCAGACCCCCCCCGAACACCGGGGAGCTGTTTTTT.

Here the CDR3 DNA reads TGTGCCAGCAGCCCTCACAGGGACGGCAGTAGCTACAATGAGCAGTTCTTC. It translates to CASSPHRDGSSYNEQFF. The chain combines TRBV7-9 with TRBJ2-1; the D gene is possibly TRBD1 (6 bases). The CDR3 extends over 17 amino acids. V shed 5 bases and J shed 3 bases, with 20 bases lying between them. Germline V gives CDR1 SEHNR, CDR2 FQNEAQ (reference sequence).

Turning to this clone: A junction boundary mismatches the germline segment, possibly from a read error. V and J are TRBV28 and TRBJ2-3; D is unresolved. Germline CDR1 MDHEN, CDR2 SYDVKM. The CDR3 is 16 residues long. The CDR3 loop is CASSLSPMSGTDTQYF. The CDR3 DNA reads TGTGCCAGCAGCTTATCACCTATGTCTGGCACAGATACGCAGTATTTT.

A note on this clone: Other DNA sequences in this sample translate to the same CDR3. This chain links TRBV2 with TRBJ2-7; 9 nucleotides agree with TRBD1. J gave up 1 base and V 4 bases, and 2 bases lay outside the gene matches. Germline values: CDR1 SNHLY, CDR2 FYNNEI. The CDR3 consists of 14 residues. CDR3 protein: CASSADRGSYEQYF. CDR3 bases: TGTGCCAGCAGTGCGGACAGGGGATCCTACGAGCAGTACTTC.

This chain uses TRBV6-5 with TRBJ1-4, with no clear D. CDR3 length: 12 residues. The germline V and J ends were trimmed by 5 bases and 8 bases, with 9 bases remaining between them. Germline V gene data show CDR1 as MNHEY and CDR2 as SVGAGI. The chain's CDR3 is CASSALSEKLFF. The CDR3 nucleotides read TGTGCCAGCAGTGCTTTATCCGAAAAACTGTTTTTT.